The rows below give T cell receptor beta chains drawn from one sample of a study of OX40 agonist ivuxolimab in advanced cancers. The protocol was immunoSEQ multiplex PCR, while the TCRdb copy is restricted to in-frame clones and leaves out a portion. Seen here are 98,000 or so clones, less than 95% observed once, and the top ten hold under 0.85%. Sequencing used CD4+ or CD8+ T cells sorted from blood, obtained in a trial of the OX40 agonist ivuxolimab. The receptor set was obtained from an adult with an advanced solid tumor such as melanoma, head and neck, liver or kidney cancer. CDR3s include the opening cysteine and the closing phenylalanine or tryptophan.

j_gene,v_gene,CDR3aa
TRBJ1-5,TRBV27,CASSLGWGDQPQHF
TRBJ1-6,TRBV27,CASSFSVRVSDSPLHF
TRBJ1-2,TRBV4-1,CASSQEVRDRGSYGYTF
TRBJ1-2,TRBV19,CASSIVEGFNYGYTF
TRBJ1-2,TRBV15,CATSRPTGGTGFTYGYTF
TRBJ2-6,TRBV18,CASSPPSLAGYSGANVLTF
TRBJ2-5,TRBV19,CASAGQGPETQYF
TRBJ1-1,TRBV7-3,CASSFYTEAFF
TRBJ2-7,TRBV5-4,CASSGGTGGGYEQYF
TRBJ2-7,TRBV18,CASSPPRAGGEQYF
TRBJ2-7,TRBV6-5,CASRENSAFAYEQYF
TRBJ2-6,TRBV9,CASSVAQGLRSGANVLTF
TRBJ1-2,TRBV30,CAWTHGDGQKYGYTF
TRBJ1-1,TRBV5-1,CASSKTGAMNTEAFF
TRBJ2-6,TRBV5-5,CASSLSSVLSGANVLTF
TRBJ1-1,TRBV7-8,CASSPLMVEEAFF
TRBJ1-1,TRBV6-5,CASSYSPGRDTEAFF
TRBJ1-6,TRBV10-3,CAISEPDRDSPLHF
TRBJ1-1,TRBV6-5,CASTDHTEAFF
TRBJ2-7,TRBV6-4,CASRWGACDSYEQYF
TRBJ1-1,TRBV6-5,CASSLHGDRGMAFF
TRBJ2-1,TRBV9,CASSPDLARGTLNNEQFF
TRBJ2-7,TRBV7-9,CASSSLRSSYEQYF
TRBJ2-7,TRBV11-1,CASSLGRSYEQYF
TRBJ2-3,TRBV11-3,CASSFLGGGTDTQYF
TRBJ1-1,TRBV19,CASRGGKAEAFF
TRBJ2-2,TRBV18,CASSRNPATGELFF
TRBJ1-2,TRBV18,CASSPGQGAYTF
TRBJ2-5,TRBV18,CASSPLPGQGQETQYF
TRBJ1-4,TRBV10-2,CASSEIGGNEKLFF